The present entry profiles one TCR beta chain with its context. The entry originates in a study of blood T cell repertoires in COVID-19. Background on the study: Spain, Italy and the United States supplied samples that represented acute and convalescent COVID-19.

Authors' processing steps: Amplification from reference gene primers served as the basis for estimated nucleated cell counts. TCRdb's copy holds only in-frame clones and misses some; the assay was immunoSEQ multiplex PCR. V and J calls and clone size are given by that table; D and trimming were obtained from the DNA. The repertoire consists of under 250,000 clones, with roughly four fifths occurring once and the leading ten covering approximately 8.1%. This clonotype was obtained from a woman between 45 and 65 years old with active or convalescent COVID-19. The sample was peripheral blood.

The CDR3 bases are TGTGCCAGTAGTATAGGAGTAGCCACAGATACGCAGTATTTT. Protein: CASSIGVATDTQYF. V gene TRBV19 combines with J gene TRBJ2-3; D not resolved. CDR1 LNHDA and CDR2 SQIVND come from the germline V gene (reference sequence). The ends were cut back, 1 base at V and 2 bases at J, with 7 bases in the middle. This CDR3 is built from 14 residues.